The 6 T cell receptor beta chains listed next were all sequenced from one sample in a study of blood T cell repertoires in COVID-19. TCRdb keeps only in-frame clones here, not all; method: immunoSEQ multiplex PCR. Here the sample spans 150,000 to 200,000 clones, about 85% being singletons. The sequenced sample was peripheral blood. These receptors all stem from a man between 65 and 80 years old with active or convalescent COVID-19.

The genes are TRBV27 and TRBJ2-7, with 10 bases that match TRBD2. The CDR3 runs to 18 residues. Germline V gives CDR1 MNHEY, CDR2 SMNVEV (reference sequence). The trim removed 0 bases at V and 1 base at J, leaving 9 bases unmatched. The CDR3 sequence is CASSLSGLAGDWSYEQYF. DNA for the CDR3: TGTGCCAGCAGTTTATCGGGCCTAGCGGGAGACTGGTCCTACGAGCAGTACTTC.

This chain uses TRBV4-1 with TRBJ1-1; D is uncertain. Trimming took off 1 base at V and 1 base at J, with 7 bases between the two ends. The germline CDR1 and CDR2 sequences are MGHRA and YSYEKL. CDR3 length equals 14 residues. This CDR3 reads CASSQVVRNTEAFF. DNA of the CDR3: TGCGCCAGCAGCCAAGTGGTCAGGAACACTGAAGCTTTCTTT.

This sequence joins TRBV19 and TRBJ2-3; D may be TRBD2 (6 bases). Germline-derived CDR1 and CDR2 are LNHDA and SQIVND (reference sequence). Trimming shortened V by 3 bases and J by 3 bases, and 13 bases separated the two germline ends. This CDR3 region has 15 residues. CDR3 sequence reads: CASSIRRDLTDTQYF. The CDR3 DNA sequence: TGTGCCAGTAGTATTCGCCGGGACTTGACAGATACGCAGTATTTT. Together with reference TRBV19 and TRBJ2-3, the CDR3 gives the full variable domain: DGGITQSPKYLFRKEGQNVTLSCEQNLNHDAMYWYRQDPGQGLRLIYYSQIVNDFQKGDIAEGYSVSREKKESFPLTVTSAQKNPTAFYLCASSIRRDLTDTQYFGPGTRLTVL.

The chain has TRBV27 and TRBJ2-1; no firm D call. The CDR3 contains 14 residues. V gave up 6 bases and J gave up 3 bases, with 12 bases separating them. Germline CDR1 MNHEY, CDR2 SMNVEV (reference sequence). This CDR3 reads CASRERPIYNEQFF. Written as DNA, the CDR3 is TGTGCCAGCAGGGAGCGTCCTATCTACAATGAGCAGTTCTTC.

This sequence joins TRBV19 and TRBJ1-5; perhaps TRBD1 as D (5 bases). Deletions cut 6 bases from V and 2 bases from J, with 14 bases between. CDR3 length: 15 residues. CDR1 is LNHDA, CDR2 SQIVND, per germline (reference sequence). For the CDR3, the DNA is TGTGCCAGTAGAAACCGGGACTTCGGCAATCAGCCCCAGCATTTT. Protein: CASRNRDFGNQPQHF. Full variable domain (outside the CDR3, taken from reference TRBV19 and TRBJ1-5): DGGITQSPKYLFRKEGQNVTLSCEQNLNHDAMYWYRQDPGQGLRLIYYSQIVNDFQKGDIAEGYSVSREKKESFPLTVTSAQKNPTAFYLCASRNRDFGNQPQHFGDGTRLSIL.

The genes are TRBV19 and TRBJ2-2; D is ambiguous. CDR3 size: 19 residues. Germline lookup yields CDR1 LNHDA and CDR2 SQIVND (reference sequence). The ends were cut back, 4 bases at V and 2 bases at J, with 23 bases in the middle. The CDR3 DNA follows: TGTGCCAGTAGTACCCTCCTTCAGCGAGAGAAAACTAACACCGGGGAGCTGTTTTTT. This codes for CASSTLLQREKTNTGELFF.